This TCR beta chain was documented in a study of cytomegalovirus exposure and HLA in healthy donors. Study-wide results and limits: The study put 150 or so TCR beta chains on its list as cytomegalovirus-associated.

Germline V gene sequence: CDR1 SGHRS, CDR2 YFSETQ. The CDR3 extends over 16 amino acids. The junction had 8 bases not matched to a gene; V was cut back by 1 base and J by 2 bases. The PCR made use of 60 Vbeta and 13 Jbeta primers. Clones were sequenced by immunoSEQ multiplex PCR, and TCRdb holds only the in-frame ones, with some missing. The data show more than 100,000 clones, over 70% seen once. Concerning this clone: As yet, its antigen is unknown.

This clonotype was obtained from a woman under 30 in good health and CMV-seronegative. What was sequenced was PBMCs. The chain is built from TRBV5-1 and TRBJ1-1; 7 bases agree with TRBD1. The CDR3 protein is CASSLSTGTVNTEAFF. Here the CDR3 DNA reads TGCGCCAGCAGCTTGTCCACGGGGACAGTTAACACTGAAGCTTTCTTT.